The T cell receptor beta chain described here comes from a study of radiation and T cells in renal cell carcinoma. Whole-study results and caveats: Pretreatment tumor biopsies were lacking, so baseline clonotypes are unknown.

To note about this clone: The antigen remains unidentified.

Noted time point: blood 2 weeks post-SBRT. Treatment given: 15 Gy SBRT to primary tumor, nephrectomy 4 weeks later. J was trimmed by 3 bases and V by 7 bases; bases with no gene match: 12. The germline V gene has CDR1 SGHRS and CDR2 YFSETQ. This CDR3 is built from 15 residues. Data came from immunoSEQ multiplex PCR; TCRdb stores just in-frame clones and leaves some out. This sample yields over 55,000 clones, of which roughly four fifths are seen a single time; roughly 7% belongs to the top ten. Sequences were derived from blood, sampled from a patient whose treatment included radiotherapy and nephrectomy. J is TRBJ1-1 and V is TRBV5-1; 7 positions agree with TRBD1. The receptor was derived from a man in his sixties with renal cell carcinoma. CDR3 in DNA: TGCGCCAGCCAACGAGAGGGGGCGAGAGACACTGAAGCTTTCTTT. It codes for CASQREGARDTEAFF.